The clone carrying this T cell receptor beta chain was recorded a few times. Its antigen remains unidentified. Each CDR3 protein is one row after TCRdb ran MiXCR on the reads. The data hold under 850,000 distinct CDR3 sequences, with around 32% observed a single time. Trimming at V came to 6 bases and at J to 5 bases, leaving 4 bases not matched to a gene. Germline loops: CDR1 SNHLY, CDR2 FYNNEI. The CDR3 consists of 15 residues. These data come from a study of T cell repertoires in cytomegalovirus infection. Study information: Signatures in public TCR beta sequences pointed to both CMV infection and matching HLA type.

Notes on the study in general: What dominated the ex vivo response were HLA-C-restricted CMV-specific TCR beta clonotypes.

The TCR was taken from a human donor in good health (CMV status not recorded). Some clones in this sample may be carry-over from other donors' samples. The chain has TRBV2 and TRBJ2-2, with 12 positions matching TRBD2. The source was cultured PBMCs, collected from culture after CMV antigen stimulation. CDR3 residues: CASSRTSGGTGELFF. CDR3 nucleotides: TGTGCCAGCAGCAGAACTAGCGGGGGGACCGGGGAGCTGTTTTTT. Full variable domain (outside the CDR3, taken from reference TRBV2 and TRBJ2-2): EPEVTQTPSHQVTQMGQEVILRCVPISNHLYFYWYRQILGQKVEFLVSFYNNEISEKSEIFDDQFSVERPDGSNFTLKIRSTKLEDSAMYFCASSRTSGGTGELFFGEGSRLTVL.